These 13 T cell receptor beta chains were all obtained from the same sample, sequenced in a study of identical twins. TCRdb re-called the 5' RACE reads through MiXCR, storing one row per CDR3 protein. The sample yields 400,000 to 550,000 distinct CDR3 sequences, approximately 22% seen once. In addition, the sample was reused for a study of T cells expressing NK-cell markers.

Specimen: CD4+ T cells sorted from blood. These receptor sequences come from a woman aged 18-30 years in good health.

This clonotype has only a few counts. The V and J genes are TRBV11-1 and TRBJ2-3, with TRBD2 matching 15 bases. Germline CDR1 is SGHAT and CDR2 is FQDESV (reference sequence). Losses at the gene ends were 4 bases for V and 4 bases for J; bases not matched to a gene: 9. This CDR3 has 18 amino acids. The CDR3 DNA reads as TGTGCCAGCAGCTCTGTCCCGGGACTAGCGGGGGGCCCAGATACGCAGTATTTT. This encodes CASSSVPGLAGGPDTQYF.

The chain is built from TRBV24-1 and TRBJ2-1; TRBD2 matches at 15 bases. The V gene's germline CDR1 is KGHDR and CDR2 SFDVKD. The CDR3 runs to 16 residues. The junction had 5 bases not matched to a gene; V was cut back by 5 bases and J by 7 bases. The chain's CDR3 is CATSAAGTSGRNEQFF. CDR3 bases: TGTGCCACCAGTGCTGCCGGGACTAGCGGGAGGAATGAGCAGTTCTTC.

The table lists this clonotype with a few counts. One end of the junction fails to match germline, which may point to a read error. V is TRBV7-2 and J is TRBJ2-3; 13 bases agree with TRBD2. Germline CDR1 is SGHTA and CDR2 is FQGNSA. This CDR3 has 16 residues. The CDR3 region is CAGSLRLAGGSDTQYF. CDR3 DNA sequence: TGTGCCGGCAGCCTCCGACTAGCGGGAGGATCAGATACGCAGTATTTT.

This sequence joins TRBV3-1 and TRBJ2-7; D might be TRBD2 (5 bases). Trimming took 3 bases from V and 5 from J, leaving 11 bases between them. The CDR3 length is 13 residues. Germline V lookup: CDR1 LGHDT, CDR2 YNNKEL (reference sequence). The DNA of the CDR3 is TGTGCCAGCAGCCACGACTATTTAGACGAGCAGTACTTC. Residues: CASSHDYLDEQYF.

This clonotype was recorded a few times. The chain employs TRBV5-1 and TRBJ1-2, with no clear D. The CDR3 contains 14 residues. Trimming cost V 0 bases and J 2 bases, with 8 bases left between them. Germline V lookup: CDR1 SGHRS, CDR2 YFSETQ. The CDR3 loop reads CASSLATGNYGYTF. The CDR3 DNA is TGCGCCAGCAGCTTGGCCACTGGGAACTATGGCTACACCTTC. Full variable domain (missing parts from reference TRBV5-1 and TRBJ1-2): KAGVTQTPRYLIKTRGQQVTLSCSPISGHRSVSWYQQTPGQGLQFLFEYFSETQRNKGNFPGRFSGRQFSNSRSEMNVSTLELGDSALYLCASSLATGNYGYTFGSGTRLTVV.

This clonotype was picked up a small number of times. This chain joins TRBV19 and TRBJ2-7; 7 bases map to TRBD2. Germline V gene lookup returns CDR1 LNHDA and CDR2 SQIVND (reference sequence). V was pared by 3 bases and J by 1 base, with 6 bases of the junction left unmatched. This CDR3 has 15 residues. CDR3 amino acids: CASSIRLAESYEQYF. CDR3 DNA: TGTGCCAGTAGTATTCGTCTAGCGGAGTCCTACGAGCAGTACTTC.

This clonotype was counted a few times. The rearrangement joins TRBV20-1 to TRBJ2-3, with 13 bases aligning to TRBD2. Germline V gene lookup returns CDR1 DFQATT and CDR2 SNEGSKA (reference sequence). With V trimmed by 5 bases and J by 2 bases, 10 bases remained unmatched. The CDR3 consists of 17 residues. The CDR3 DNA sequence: TGCAGTGCTGGACTAGCGGGGGCTCAATCCCACACAGATACGCAGTATTTT. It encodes CSAGLAGAQSHTDTQYF.

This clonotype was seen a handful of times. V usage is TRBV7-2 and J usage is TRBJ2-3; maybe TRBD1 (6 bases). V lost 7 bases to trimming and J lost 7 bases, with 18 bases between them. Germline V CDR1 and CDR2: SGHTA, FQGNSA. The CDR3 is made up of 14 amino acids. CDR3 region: CASISGRGGYTQYF. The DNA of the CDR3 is TGTGCCAGCATCTCGGGCAGGGGCGGGTATACGCAGTATTTT. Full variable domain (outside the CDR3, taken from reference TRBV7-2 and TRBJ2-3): GAGVSQSPSNKVTEKGKDVELRCDPISGHTALYWYRQSLGQGLEFLIYFQGNSAPDKSGLPSDRFSAERTGGSVSTLTIQRTQQEDSAVYLCASISGRGGYTQYFGPGTRLTVL.

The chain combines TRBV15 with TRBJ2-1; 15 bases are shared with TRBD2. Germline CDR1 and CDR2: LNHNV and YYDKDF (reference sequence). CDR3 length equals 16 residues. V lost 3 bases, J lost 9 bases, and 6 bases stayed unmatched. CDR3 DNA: TGTGCCACCAGCAGCCAACCGGGACTAGCGGGAGGTGAGCAGTTCTTC. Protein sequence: CATSSQPGLAGGEQFF.

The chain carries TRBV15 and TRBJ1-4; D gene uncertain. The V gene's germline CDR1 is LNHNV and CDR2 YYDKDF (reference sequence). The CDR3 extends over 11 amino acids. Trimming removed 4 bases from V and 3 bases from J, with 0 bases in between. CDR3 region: CATSTNEKLFF. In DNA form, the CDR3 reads TGTGCCACCAGCACTAATGAAAAACTGTTTTTT.

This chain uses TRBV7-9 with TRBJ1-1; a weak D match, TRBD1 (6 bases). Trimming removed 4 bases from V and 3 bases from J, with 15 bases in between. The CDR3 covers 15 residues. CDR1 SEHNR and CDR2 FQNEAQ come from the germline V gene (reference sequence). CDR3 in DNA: TGTGCCAGCAGCTACCACAGGGTAAGCGACACTGAAGCTTTCTTT. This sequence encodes CASSYHRVSDTEAFF.

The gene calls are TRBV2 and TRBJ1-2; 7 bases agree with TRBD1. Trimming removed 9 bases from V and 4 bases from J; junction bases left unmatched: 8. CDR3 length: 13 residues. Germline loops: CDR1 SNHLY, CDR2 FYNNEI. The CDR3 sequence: CASNEGGGYGYTF. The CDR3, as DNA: TGTGCCAGTAATGAAGGGGGCGGCTATGGCTACACCTTC. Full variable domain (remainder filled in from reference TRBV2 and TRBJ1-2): EPEVTQTPSHQVTQMGQEVILRCVPISNHLYFYWYRQILGQKVEFLVSFYNNEISEKSEIFDDQFSVERPDGSNFTLKIRSTKLEDSAMYFCASNEGGGYGYTFGSGTRLTVV.

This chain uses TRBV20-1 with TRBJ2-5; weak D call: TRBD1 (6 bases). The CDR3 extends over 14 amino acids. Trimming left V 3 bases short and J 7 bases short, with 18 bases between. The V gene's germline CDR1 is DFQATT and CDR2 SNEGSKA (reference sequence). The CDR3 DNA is TGCAGTGCTAGTCGGGACAATCCTTGGGGGACCCAGTACTTC. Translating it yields CSASRDNPWGTQYF.